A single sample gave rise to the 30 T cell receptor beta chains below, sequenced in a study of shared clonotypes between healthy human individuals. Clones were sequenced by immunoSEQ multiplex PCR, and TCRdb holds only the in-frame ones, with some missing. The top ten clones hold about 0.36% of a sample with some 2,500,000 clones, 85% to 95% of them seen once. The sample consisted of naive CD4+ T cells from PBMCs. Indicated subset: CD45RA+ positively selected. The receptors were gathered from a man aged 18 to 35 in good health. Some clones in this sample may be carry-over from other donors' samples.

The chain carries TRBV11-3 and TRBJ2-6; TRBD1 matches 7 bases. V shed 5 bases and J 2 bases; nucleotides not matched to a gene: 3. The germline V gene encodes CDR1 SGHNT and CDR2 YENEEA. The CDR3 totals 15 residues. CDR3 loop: CASSPTGAGANVLTF. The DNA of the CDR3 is TGTGCCAGCAGCCCTACAGGGGCTGGGGCCAACGTCCTGACTTTC. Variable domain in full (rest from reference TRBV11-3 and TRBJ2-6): EAGVVQSPRYKIIEKKQPVAFWCNPISGHNTLYWYLQNLGQGPELLIRYENEEAVDDSQLPKDRFSAERLKGVDSTLKIQPAELGDSAVYLCASSPTGAGANVLTFGAGSRLTVL.

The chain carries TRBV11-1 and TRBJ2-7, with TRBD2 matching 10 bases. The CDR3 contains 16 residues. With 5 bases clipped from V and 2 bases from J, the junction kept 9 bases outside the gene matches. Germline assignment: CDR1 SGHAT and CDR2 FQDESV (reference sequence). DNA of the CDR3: TGTGCCAGCAGCACAGGACTAGCGGAGACCACCTACGAGCAGTACTTC. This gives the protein CASSTGLAETTYEQYF.

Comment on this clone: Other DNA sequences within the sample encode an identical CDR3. The CDR3 coding sequence is TGTGCCAGCAGCCGCGACTATGGCTACACCTTC. Encoded protein: CASSRDYGYTF. This sequence joins TRBV9 and TRBJ1-2; D unresolved. Germline CDR1 reads SGDLS; CDR2 reads YYNGEE. The CDR3 spans 11 residues. V lost 4 bases and J 3 bases, leaving 4 bases between the germline ends.

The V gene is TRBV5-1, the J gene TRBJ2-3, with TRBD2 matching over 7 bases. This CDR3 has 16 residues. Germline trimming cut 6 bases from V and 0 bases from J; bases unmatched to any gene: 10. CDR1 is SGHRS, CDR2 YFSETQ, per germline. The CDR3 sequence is CASKLIGGSSTDTQYF. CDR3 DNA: TGCGCCAGCAAACTCATCGGCGGGAGTAGCACAGATACGCAGTATTTT.

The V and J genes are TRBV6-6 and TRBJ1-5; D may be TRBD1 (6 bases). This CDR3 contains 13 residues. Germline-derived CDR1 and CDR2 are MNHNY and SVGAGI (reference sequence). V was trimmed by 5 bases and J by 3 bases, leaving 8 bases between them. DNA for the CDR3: TGTGCCAGCAGTCAGGGGCTCAATCAGCCCCAGCATTTT. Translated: CASSQGLNQPQHF.

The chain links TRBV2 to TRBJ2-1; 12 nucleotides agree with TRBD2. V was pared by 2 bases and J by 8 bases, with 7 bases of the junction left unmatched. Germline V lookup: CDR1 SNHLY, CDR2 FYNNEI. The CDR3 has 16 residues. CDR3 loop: CASSESLAGGQDEQFF. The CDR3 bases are TGTGCCAGCAGTGAATCCCTAGCGGGAGGGCAAGATGAGCAGTTCTTC.

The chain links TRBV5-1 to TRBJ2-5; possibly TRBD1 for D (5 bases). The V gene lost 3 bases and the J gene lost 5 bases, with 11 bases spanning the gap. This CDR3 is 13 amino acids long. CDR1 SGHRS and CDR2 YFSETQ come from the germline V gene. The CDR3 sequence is CASSSGILETQYF. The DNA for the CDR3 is TGCGCCAGCAGCTCAGGGATCTTGGAGACCCAGTACTTC.

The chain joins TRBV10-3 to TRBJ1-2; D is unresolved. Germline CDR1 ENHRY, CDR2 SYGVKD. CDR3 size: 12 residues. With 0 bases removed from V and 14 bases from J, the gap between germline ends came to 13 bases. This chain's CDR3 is CAISESYNRVTF. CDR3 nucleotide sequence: TGTGCCATCAGTGAGTCGTACAACCGGGTTACCTTC.

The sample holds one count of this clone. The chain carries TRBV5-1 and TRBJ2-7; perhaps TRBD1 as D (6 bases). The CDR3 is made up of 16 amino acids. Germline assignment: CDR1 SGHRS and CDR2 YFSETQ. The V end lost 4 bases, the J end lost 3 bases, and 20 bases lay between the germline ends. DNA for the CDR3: TGCGCCAGCAGCCCAGGAACGGGACAAAACAACTACGAGCAGTACTTC. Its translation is CASSPGTGQNNYEQYF.

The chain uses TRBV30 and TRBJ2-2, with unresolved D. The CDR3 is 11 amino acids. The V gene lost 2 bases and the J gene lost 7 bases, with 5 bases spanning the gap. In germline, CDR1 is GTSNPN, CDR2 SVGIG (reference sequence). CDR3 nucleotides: TGTGCCTGGAGTTTGCGCGGGGAGCTGTTTTTT. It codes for CAWSLRGELFF.

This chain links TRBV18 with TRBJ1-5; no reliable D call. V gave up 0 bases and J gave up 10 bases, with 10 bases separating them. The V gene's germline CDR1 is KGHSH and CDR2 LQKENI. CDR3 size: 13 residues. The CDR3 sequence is CASSPPLPGPQHF. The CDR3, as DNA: TGTGCCAGCTCACCACCTTTGCCAGGTCCCCAGCATTTT. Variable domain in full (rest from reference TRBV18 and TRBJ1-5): NAGVMQNPRHLVRRRGQEARLRCSPMKGHSHVYWYRQLPEEGLKFMVYLQKENIIDESGMPKERFSAEFPKEGPSILRIQQVVRGDSAAYFCASSPPLPGPQHFGDGTRLSIL.

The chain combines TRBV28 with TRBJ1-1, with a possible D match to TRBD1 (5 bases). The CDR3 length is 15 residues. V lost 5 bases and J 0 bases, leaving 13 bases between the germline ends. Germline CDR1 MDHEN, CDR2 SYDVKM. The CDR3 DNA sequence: TGTGCCAGCAGTCCCCCGACAGCAGTGAACACTGAAGCTTTCTTT. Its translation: CASSPPTAVNTEAFF.

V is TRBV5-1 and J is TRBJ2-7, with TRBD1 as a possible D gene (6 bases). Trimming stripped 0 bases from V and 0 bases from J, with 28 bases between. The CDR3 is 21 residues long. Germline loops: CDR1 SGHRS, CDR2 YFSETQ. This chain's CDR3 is CASSLGAFGQGNVYSSYEQYF. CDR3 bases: TGCGCCAGCAGCTTGGGGGCATTTGGGCAGGGGAACGTTTATAGCTCCTACGAGCAGTACTTC. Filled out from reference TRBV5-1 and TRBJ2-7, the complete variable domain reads KAGVTQTPRYLIKTRGQQVTLSCSPISGHRSVSWYQQTPGQGLQFLFEYFSETQRNKGNFPGRFSGRQFSNSRSEMNVSTLELGDSALYLCASSLGAFGQGNVYSSYEQYFGPGTRLTVT.

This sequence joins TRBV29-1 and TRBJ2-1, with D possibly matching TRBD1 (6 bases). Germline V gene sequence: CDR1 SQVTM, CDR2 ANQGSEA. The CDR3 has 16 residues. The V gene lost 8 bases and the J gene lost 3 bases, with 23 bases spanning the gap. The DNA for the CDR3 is TGCAGCCTAAGGGACCAGGGACACGGGAACTACAATGAGCAGTTCTTC. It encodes CSLRDQGHGNYNEQFF.

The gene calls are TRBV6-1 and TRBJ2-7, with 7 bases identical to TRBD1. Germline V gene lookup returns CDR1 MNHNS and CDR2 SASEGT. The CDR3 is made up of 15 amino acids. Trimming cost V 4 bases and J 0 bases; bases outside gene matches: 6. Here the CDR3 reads CASSVARGSSYEQYF. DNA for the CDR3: TGTGCCAGCAGTGTAGCCAGGGGGAGCTCCTACGAGCAGTACTTC.

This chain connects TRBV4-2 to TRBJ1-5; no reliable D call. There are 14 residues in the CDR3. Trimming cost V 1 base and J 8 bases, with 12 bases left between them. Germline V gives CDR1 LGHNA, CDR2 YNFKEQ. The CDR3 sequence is CASSQGSRSEPQHF. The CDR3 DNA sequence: TGTGCCAGCAGCCAAGGGAGCCGATCGGAGCCCCAGCATTTT.

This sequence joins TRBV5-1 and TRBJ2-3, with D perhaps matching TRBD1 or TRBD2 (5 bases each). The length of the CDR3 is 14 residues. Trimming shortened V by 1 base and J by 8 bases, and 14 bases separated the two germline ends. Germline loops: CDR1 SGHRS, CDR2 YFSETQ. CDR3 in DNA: TGCGCCAGCAGCTTGATAGAGGGGCAAGGTACGCAGTATTTT. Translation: CASSLIEGQGTQYF.

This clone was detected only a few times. CDR3 protein: CASSQGSHYGYTF. The CDR3 nucleotides read TGCGCCAGCAGCCAGGGATCCCATTATGGCTACACCTTC. The J gene is TRBJ1-2, the V gene TRBV5-1; weak D call: TRBD1 (5 bases). Germline V gene sequence: CDR1 SGHRS, CDR2 YFSETQ. V was pared by 4 bases and J by 5 bases, with 12 bases between. This CDR3 spans 13 amino acids.

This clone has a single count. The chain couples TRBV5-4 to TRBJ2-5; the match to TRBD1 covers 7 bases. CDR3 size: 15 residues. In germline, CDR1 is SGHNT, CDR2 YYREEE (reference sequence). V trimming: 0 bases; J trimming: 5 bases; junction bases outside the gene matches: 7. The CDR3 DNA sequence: TGTGCCAGCAGCTTGGCCAAACAGGGGTGGGAGACCCAGTACTTC. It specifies CASSLAKQGWETQYF.

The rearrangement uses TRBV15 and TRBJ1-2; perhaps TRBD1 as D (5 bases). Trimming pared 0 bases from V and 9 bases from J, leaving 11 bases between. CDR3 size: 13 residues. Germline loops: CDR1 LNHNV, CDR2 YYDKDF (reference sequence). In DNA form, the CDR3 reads TGTGCCACCAGCAGAGATAGAGGGGACCGCTACACCTTC. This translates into CATSRDRGDRYTF.

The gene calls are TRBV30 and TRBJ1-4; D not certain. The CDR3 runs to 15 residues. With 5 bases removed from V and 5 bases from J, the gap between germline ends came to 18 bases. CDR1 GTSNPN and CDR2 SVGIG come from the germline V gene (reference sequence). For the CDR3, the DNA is TGTGCCTGGGACCCTGAGCGGGCCCAAAATGAAAAACTGTTTTTT. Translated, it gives CAWDPERAQNEKLFF.

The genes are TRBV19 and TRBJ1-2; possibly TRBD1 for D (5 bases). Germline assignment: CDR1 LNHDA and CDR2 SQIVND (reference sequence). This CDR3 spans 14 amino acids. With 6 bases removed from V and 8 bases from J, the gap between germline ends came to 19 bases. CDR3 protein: CASSPGSGRLGYTF. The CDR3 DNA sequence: TGTGCCAGTAGCCCCGGGTCAGGGCGTCTGGGCTACACCTTC.

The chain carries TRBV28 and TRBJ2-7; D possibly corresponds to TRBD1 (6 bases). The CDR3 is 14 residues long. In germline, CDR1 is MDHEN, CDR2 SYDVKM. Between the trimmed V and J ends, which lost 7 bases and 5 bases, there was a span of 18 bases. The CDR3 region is CASISGQSLHEQYF. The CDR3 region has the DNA TGTGCCAGCATTTCCGGACAGTCCCTCCACGAGCAGTACTTC.

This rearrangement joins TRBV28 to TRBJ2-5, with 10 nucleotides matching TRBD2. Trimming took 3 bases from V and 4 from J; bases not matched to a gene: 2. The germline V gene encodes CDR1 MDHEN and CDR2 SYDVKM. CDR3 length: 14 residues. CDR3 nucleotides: TGTGCCAGCAGTTTTACTAGCGGGATAGAGACCCAGTACTTC. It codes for CASSFTSGIETQYF.

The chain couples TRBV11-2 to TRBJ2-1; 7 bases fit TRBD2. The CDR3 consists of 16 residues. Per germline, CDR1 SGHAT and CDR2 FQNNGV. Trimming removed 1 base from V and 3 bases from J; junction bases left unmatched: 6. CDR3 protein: CASSLVLAVDYNEQFF. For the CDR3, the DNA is TGTGCCAGCAGCTTAGTCCTAGCGGTAGACTACAATGAGCAGTTCTTC.

The chain's CDR3 is CASTVTGSYEQYF. CDR3 nucleotide sequence: TGTGCCAGCACAGTCACAGGGAGCTACGAGCAGTACTTC. This rearrangement joins TRBV6-1 to TRBJ2-7, with TRBD1 as a possible D gene (6 bases). V lost 7 bases and J lost 3, with 13 bases in between. Germline values: CDR1 MNHNS, CDR2 SASEGT. CDR3 length equals 13 residues.

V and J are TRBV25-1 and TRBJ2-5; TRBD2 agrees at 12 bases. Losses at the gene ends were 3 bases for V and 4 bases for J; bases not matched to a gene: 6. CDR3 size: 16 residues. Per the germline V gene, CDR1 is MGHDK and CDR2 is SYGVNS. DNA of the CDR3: TGTGCCAGCAGTGATATCTCTAGCGGGAGGGGAGAGACCCAGTACTTC. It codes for CASSDISSGRGETQYF.

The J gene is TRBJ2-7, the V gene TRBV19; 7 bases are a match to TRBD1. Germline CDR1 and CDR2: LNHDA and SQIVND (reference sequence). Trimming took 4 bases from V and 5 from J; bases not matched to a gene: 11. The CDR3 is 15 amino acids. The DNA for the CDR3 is TGTGCCAGTAGTACAAACAGGGGCCCAGGGAACGAGCAGTACTTC. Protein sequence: CASSTNRGPGNEQYF.

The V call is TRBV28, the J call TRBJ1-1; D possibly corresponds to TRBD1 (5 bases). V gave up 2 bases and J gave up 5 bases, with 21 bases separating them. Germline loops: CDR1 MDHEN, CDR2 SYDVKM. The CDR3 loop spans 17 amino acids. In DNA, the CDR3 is TGTGCCAGCAGTTTAGGGGGACCGTCAACCCCTGGAACTGAAGCTTTCTTT. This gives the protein CASSLGGPSTPGTEAFF. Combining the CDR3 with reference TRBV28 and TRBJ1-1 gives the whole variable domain DVKVTQSSRYLVKRTGEKVFLECVQDMDHENMFWYRQDPGLGLRLIYFSYDVKMKEKGDIPEGYSVSREKKERFSLILESASTNQTSMYLCASSLGGPSTPGTEAFFGQGTRLTVV.

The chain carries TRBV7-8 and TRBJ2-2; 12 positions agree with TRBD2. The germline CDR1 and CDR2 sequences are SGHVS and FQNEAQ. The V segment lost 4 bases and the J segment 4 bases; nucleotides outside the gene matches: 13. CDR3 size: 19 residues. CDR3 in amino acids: CASSSGILAGGYGTGELFF. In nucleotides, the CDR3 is TGTGCCAGCAGCTCGGGGATACTAGCGGGAGGCTACGGCACCGGGGAGCTGTTTTTT.